Below, 5 T cell receptor beta chains from the same sample are listed, as sequenced in a study of T cells in localized non-small cell lung cancer. Generated by immunoSEQ multiplex PCR, the TCRdb table keeps only in-frame clones and is missing some. The sample lists about 2,400 clones, 21% occurring once. The starting material was lung tumor tissue, obtained before any cancer treatment. Receptor source: a man aged 40-75 years with stage I lung adenocarcinoma.

This clone has just a few counts. This chain links TRBV19 with TRBJ1-1; D uncertain. V was trimmed by 3 bases and J by 0 bases, leaving 8 bases between them. This CDR3 region has 14 residues. Germline V gene sequence: CDR1 LNHDA, CDR2 SQIVND (reference sequence). The CDR3 reads CASSIRNLNTEAFF. The CDR3 DNA is TGTGCCAGTAGTATCAGAAACCTGAACACTGAAGCTTTCTTT.

This chain's CDR3 is CASDRGIGQPQHF. The CDR3 DNA reads TGTGCCAGCGACAGGGGGATAGGGCAGCCCCAGCATTTT. The chain recombines TRBV6-8 with TRBJ1-5; 9 positions match TRBD1. The V segment lost 8 bases and the J segment 7 bases; nucleotides outside the gene matches: 6. The CDR3 sequence is 13 residues long. Germline CDR1 reads MNHGY; CDR2 reads SAAAGT.

This clone was observed a handful of times. This sequence joins TRBV6-8 and TRBJ1-5; D ambiguous. Germline V CDR1 and CDR2: MNHGY, SAAAGT. Trimming pared 8 bases from V and 0 bases from J, leaving 14 bases between. The CDR3 has 15 residues. CDR3 nucleotides: TGTGCCAGCGGATTGAGTGGCGATAGCAATCAGCCCCAGCATTTT. Translating gives CASGLSGDSNQPQHF.

The chain links TRBV29-1 to TRBJ1-2; TRBD1 aligns across 7 bases. Looked up from germline, CDR1 is SQVTM and CDR2 is ANQGSEA. CDR3 length equals 13 residues. V shed 6 bases and J 4 bases; nucleotides not matched to a gene: 8. In nucleotides, the CDR3 is TGCAGCGTGGGACAGTTTGGCGTCTATGGCTACACCTTC. This gives the protein CSVGQFGVYGYTF. Full variable domain (missing parts from reference TRBV29-1 and TRBJ1-2): SAVISQKPSRDICQRGTSLTIQCQVDSQVTMMFWYRQQPGQSLTLIATANQGSEATYESGFVIDKFPISRPNLTFSTLTVSNMSPEDSSIYLCSVGQFGVYGYTFGSGTRLTVV.

The rearrangement joins TRBV18 to TRBJ1-2, with 7 bases identical to TRBD1. In germline, CDR1 is KGHSH, CDR2 LQKENI. The CDR3 extends over 15 amino acids. The J segment lost 1 base and the V segment lost 3 bases, leaving 5 bases of the junction unmatched. The CDR3 loop is CASSPATGVNYGYTF. CDR3 DNA: TGTGCCAGCTCACCGGCTACAGGGGTTAACTATGGCTACACCTTC.